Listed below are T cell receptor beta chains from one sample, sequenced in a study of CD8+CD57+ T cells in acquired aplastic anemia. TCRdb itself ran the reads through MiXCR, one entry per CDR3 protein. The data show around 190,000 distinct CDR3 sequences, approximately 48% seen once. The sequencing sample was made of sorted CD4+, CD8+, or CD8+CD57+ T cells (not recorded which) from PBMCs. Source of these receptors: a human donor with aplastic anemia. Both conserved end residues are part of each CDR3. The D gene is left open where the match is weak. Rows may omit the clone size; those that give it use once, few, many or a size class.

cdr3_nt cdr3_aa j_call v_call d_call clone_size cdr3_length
TGTGCCAGCAAGATGGCTAGCGGAACTCCCTACGAGCAGTACTTC CASKMASGTPYEQYF TRBJ2-7 TRBV6-1 TRBD2 many 15
TGTGCCACCAGCATGAACCACAATGAAAAACTGTTTTTT CATSMNHNEKLFF TRBJ1-4 TRBV15 - few 13
TGTGCCAGCAGCTTAGCAGTAGGGTACCAAGAGACCCAGTACTTC CASSLAVGYQETQYF TRBJ2-5 TRBV7-8 - - 15
TGCAGCGCCTCCCGGGACATAGACTCTGGGGCCAACGTCCTGACTTTC CSASRDIDSGANVLTF TRBJ2-6 TRBV29-1 - - 16
TGTGCCAGCAGTTTAGGGCCAGGGGGCATTGCTAACTATGGCTACACCTTC CASSLGPGGIANYGYTF TRBJ1-2 TRBV12-3/TRBV12-4 TRBD1 many 17
TGTGCCAGCAGTACTCGGACAGGGGGACATACAGATACGCAGTATTTT CASSTRTGGHTDTQYF TRBJ2-3 TRBV12-3/TRBV12-4 TRBD1 many 16
TGCAGTGCTCGCGGGGGGGAAAAAGAGACCCAGTACTTC CSARGGEKETQYF TRBJ2-5 TRBV20-1 TRBD2 many 13
TGCGCCAGCAGCCAATCCGAGAGGGGACAGGGGTGGGAGACCCAGTACTTC CASSQSERGQGWETQYF TRBJ2-5 TRBV7-6 TRBD1 few 17
TGTGCCAGCAGCTCACTAGCGGGGGGGCTAACAGATACGCAGTATTTT CASSSLAGGLTDTQYF TRBJ2-3 TRBV5-4 TRBD2 - 16
TGCAGCGTGGGACAGCTCAATCAGCCCCAGCATTTT CSVGQLNQPQHF TRBJ1-5 TRBV29-1 TRBD1 - 12
TGTGCCAGCATCGAGCGGGAAAGGACTGAAGCTTTCTTT CASIERERTEAFF TRBJ1-1 TRBV7-2 - - 13
TGCGCCAGCAGTGAGTTGGGCGATCAGCCCCAGCATTTT CASSELGDQPQHF TRBJ1-5 TRBV10-1 - - 13
TGTGCCAGTAGTATAATGGGAAACGAGCAGTACTTC CASSIMGNEQYF TRBJ2-7 TRBV19 - - 12
TGTGCCAGTAGCGTAAACGTACCCACAGATACGCAGTATTTT CASSVNVPTDTQYF TRBJ2-3 TRBV9 - - 14
TGTGCCAGCAGCTGGGGGACTAACTACGAGCAGTACTTC CASSWGTNYEQYF TRBJ2-7 TRBV7-9 TRBD2 - 13
TGTGCCACCAGTGATAACCCAGGGGCGGGTGTTTTAGGCACAGATACGCAGTATTTT CATSDNPGAGVLGTDTQYF TRBJ2-3 TRBV24-1 - many 19
TGCAGTGCTAGAAAGGGGTCCTTCGCTTTTGGAAACACCATATATTTT CSARKGSFAFGNTIYF TRBJ1-3 TRBV20-1 - - 16
TGTGCCAGCAGCAGGGCAGGACAGGGTAGGGAGACCCAGTACTTC CASSRAGQGRETQYF TRBJ2-5 TRBV14 TRBD1 - 15
TGTGCCACCAGTCTCAACACCGGGGAGCTGTTTTTT CATSLNTGELFF TRBJ2-2 TRBV24-1 - many 12
TGTGCCAGCAGCTTAACTAGTGGGCGCGAGCAGTACTTC CASSLTSGREQYF TRBJ2-7 TRBV7-9 - - 13
TGCAGTGCTAGTTTGGGTACCGTCTACGAGCAGTACTTC CSASLGTVYEQYF TRBJ2-7 TRBV20-1 - - 13
TGCAGTGCTAGGGGTACAGGAGGAGGCAATCAGCCCCAGCATTTT CSARGTGGGNQPQHF TRBJ1-5 TRBV20-1 - many 15
TGTGCCAGCAGTTCGACAGGGGGGACTGAAAAACTGTTTTTT CASSSTGGTEKLFF TRBJ1-4 TRBV12-3/TRBV12-4 TRBD1 many 14
TGCGCCAGCAGCTTAGGTAGGGAGACCCAGTACTTC CASSLGRETQYF TRBJ2-5 TRBV5-1 - many 12
TGTGCCACCAGCAGAGAGGGGCTAGGGGAGCCCCAGCATTTT CATSREGLGEPQHF TRBJ1-5 TRBV15 - many 14
TGTGCCAGCAGCTTTTTGATAGATAATTCACCCCTCCACTTT CASSFLIDNSPLHF TRBJ1-6 TRBV11-2 - many 14
TGTGCCAGCAGCCATTCGACCCCTCTGGAGACCCAGTACTTC CASSHSTPLETQYF TRBJ2-5 TRBV16 - - 14
TGTGCCAGCAGCCAGGGTAATTCACCCCTCCACTTT CASSQGNSPLHF TRBJ1-6 TRBV3-1 - once 12
TGTGCCAGCAGCTTACGGGCCGCTGGGGCCAACGTCCTGACTTTC CASSLRAAGANVLTF TRBJ2-6 TRBV7-2 - - 15
TGTGCCAGCACCAAGCGAGGGGGGGCCCGCTCGGCCCAGCATTTT CASTKRGGARSAQHF TRBJ1-5 TRBV28 - few 15
TGCGCCAGCAGCCCTGGAGTCTTGAACACTGAAGCTTTCTTT CASSPGVLNTEAFF TRBJ1-1 TRBV5-1 - - 14
TGTGCCAGCAAGAGGGACTACGAGCAGTACTTC CASKRDYEQYF TRBJ2-7 TRBV2 - - 11
TGCGCCACCGGTGATAAAAGATACAATGAGCAGTTCTTC CATGDKRYNEQFF TRBJ2-1 TRBV24-1 - - 13
TGCGCCAGCAGTGGGGACAGCCTTAGGTCACCCCTCCACTTT CASSGDSLRSPLHF TRBJ1-6 TRBV10-2 TRBD1 - 14
TGCGCCAGCAGCCAAGGCACTCCAGGGTCTTCATTCTATGGCTACACCTTC CASSQGTPGSSFYGYTF TRBJ1-2 TRBV4-1 - - 17
TGTGCCACCAGTGCAGGGAGAGAGACCCAGTACTTC CATSAGRETQYF TRBJ2-5 TRBV24-1 - - 12
TGTGCCAGCAGCCCTTTGGGACCCTACGAGCAGTACTTC CASSPLGPYEQYF TRBJ2-7 TRBV28 - many 13
TGTGCCAGCAGTGCGGGGCTATTCTCTGGAAACACCATATATTTT CASSAGLFSGNTIYF TRBJ1-3 TRBV6-1 - few 15
TGTGCCATCAGTGAGCGAGGGCAGACGAACTATGGCTACACCTTC CAISERGQTNYGYTF TRBJ1-2 TRBV10-3 - few 15
TGTGCCAGCAGTGTAGGAGGGGGGCAGCCCCAGCATTTT CASSVGGGQPQHF TRBJ1-5 TRBV5-6 - many 13
TGTGCCAGCAGTATTTCCGGGGCAGCTCAGGGCTACACCTTC CASSISGAAQGYTF TRBJ1-2 TRBV25-1 - few 14
TGTGCCAGCAGCGCGGGACAGGGGAACATTCAGTACTTC CASSAGQGNIQYF TRBJ2-4 TRBV7-9 TRBD1 - 13
TGTGCCAGCAGCCCTGGGACAGGGGGCGATGGCTACACCTTC CASSPGTGGDGYTF TRBJ1-2 TRBV7-9 TRBD1 - 14
TGTGCCATCAGTGGGACTATCGCAACCTACGAGCAGTACTTC CAISGTIATYEQYF TRBJ2-7 TRBV10-3 - once 14
TGTGCCAGCAGTTATCAGGGTCCCCCTCAGCCCCAGCATTTT CASSYQGPPQPQHF TRBJ1-5 TRBV6-5 - many 14
TGTGCCAGCAGCTTGGCAGGGAACCCCAATCAGCCCCAGCATTTT CASSLAGNPNQPQHF TRBJ1-5 TRBV5-6 - - 15
TGTGCCAGCAGTCCAATAATAGAAGCTTTCTTT CASSPIIEAFF TRBJ1-1 TRBV12-3/TRBV12-4 - - 11
TGCAGTGGCCAGCGCGACGAGCAGTACTTC CSGQRDEQYF TRBJ2-7 TRBV20-1 - few 10
TGCGCCAGCAGCCCCGGACTAGCGGGGGGCCAAGAGACCCAGTACTTC CASSPGLAGGQETQYF TRBJ2-5 TRBV5-1 TRBD2 many 16
TGTGCCATCAGAAAGACTAGCGGCCAAGTCTACAATGAGCAGTTCTTC CAIRKTSGQVYNEQFF TRBJ2-1 TRBV10-3 TRBD2 - 16
TGTGCCAGTAGTATCAGGGGGGAGGGTGGCTACACCTTC CASSIRGEGGYTF TRBJ1-2 TRBV19 TRBD1 many 13
TGTGCCAGCAGTCCCGGGGGTTATGTCTCTGAAGCTTTCTTT CASSPGGYVSEAFF TRBJ1-1 TRBV7-3 - - 14
TGTGCCAGCAGTGAGGGACAGAGCTCCTACAATGAGCAGTTCTTC CASSEGQSSYNEQFF TRBJ2-1 TRBV25-1 TRBD1 few 15
TGTGCCAGACGTCCTTCTGGAGGTGAAGCTTTCTTT CARRPSGGEAFF TRBJ1-1 TRBV2 - - 12